These T cell receptor beta chains were read from a single sample in a study of T cells after yellow fever vaccination. MiXCR, applied by TCRdb to the 5' RACE reads, yields one record per CDR3 protein. The table shows about 170,000 distinct CDR3 sequences, with 11% occurring only once. Sequencing used CD8+ T cells sorted from PBMCs, obtained 15 days after the yellow fever booster vaccination. All receptors come from a man younger than 35 who received the YFV17D yellow fever vaccine. CDR3s include the opening cysteine and the closing phenylalanine or tryptophan. The D gene is left open where the match is weak. A row's size may be missing; if present it is once, few, many or a size class.

D gene	J gene	V gene	clone size	CDR3 length	CDR3 protein	CDR3 DNA
TRBD1	TRBJ2-1	TRBV11-1	few	16	CASSLRWTGSYNEQFF	TGTGCCAGCAGCTTGCGCTGGACAGGGTCCTACAATGAGCAGTTCTTC
TRBD2	TRBJ2-2	TRBV3-1	-	17	CASSQDILAVNTGELFF	TGTGCCAGCAGCCAAGATATCCTAGCGGTGAACACCGGGGAGCTGTTTTTT
TRBD2	TRBJ2-1	TRBV20-1	many	14	CSASLAGTYNEQFF	TGCAGTGCTAGCCTAGCGGGAACCTACAATGAGCAGTTCTTC
-	TRBJ2-7	TRBV7-9	few	15	CASSLDPHDLYEQYF	TGTGCCAGCAGCTTAGATCCGCATGACCTCTACGAGCAGTACTTC
TRBD1	TRBJ2-7	TRBV10-3	-	15	CAISDQQDRVYEQYF	TGTGCCATCAGTGACCAACAGGACAGGGTCTACGAGCAGTACTTC
-	TRBJ1-4	TRBV7-9	few	17	CASSLGGLGRMDEKLFF	TGTGCCAGCAGCTTAGGGGGACTCGGGAGAATGGATGAAAAACTGTTTTTT
TRBD1	TRBJ1-1	TRBV4-1	many	13	CASSQGGGNEAFF	TGCGCCAGCAGCCAAGGAGGGGGCAATGAAGCTTTCTTT
-	TRBJ1-5	TRBV5-1	-	15	CASSLVKLSNQPQHF	TGCGCCAGCAGCTTGGTTAAGTTAAGCAATCAGCCCCAGCATTTT
-	TRBJ2-2	TRBV4-1	-	21	CASSQVEAEVWRADGGGELFF	TGCGCCAGCAGCCAAGTCGAAGCAGAAGTGTGGCGGGCCGACGGGGGCGGGGAGCTGTTTTTT
TRBD1	TRBJ2-5	TRBV19	few	13	CASSGTVKETQYF	TGTGCCAGTAGCGGGACAGTGAAAGAGACCCAGTACTTC
-	TRBJ1-1	TRBV4-2	-	15	CASSQDIGTLGEAFF	TGTGCCAGCAGCCAAGATATAGGCACCCTGGGTGAAGCTTTCTTT
-	TRBJ2-5	TRBV4-2	-	14	CASSQGARAETQYF	TGTGCCAGCAGCCAAGGGGCTCGGGCTGAGACCCAGTACTTC
TRBD2	TRBJ2-1	TRBV11-2	-	15	CASSLPGGAVGEQFF	TGTGCCAGCAGCTTACCGGGGGGGGCCGTCGGTGAGCAGTTCTTC
-	TRBJ2-1	TRBV11-2	-	15	CASREELSSYNEQFF	TGTGCCAGCAGAGAGGAGCTCAGCTCCTACAATGAGCAGTTCTTC
-	TRBJ1-1	TRBV4-1	few	14	CASSQEGWGTEAFF	TGCGCCAGCAGCCAAGAGGGCTGGGGCACTGAAGCTTTCTTT
-	TRBJ1-1	TRBV4-3	-	14	CASSQDGTGAEAFF	TGCGCCAGCAGCCAAGATGGGACGGGGGCTGAAGCTTTCTTT
-	TRBJ2-5	TRBV29-1	few	14	CSVLLGPLQETQYF	TGCAGCGTTCTCCTCGGACCGCTCCAAGAGACCCAGTACTTC
-	TRBJ1-6	TRBV21-1	few	15	CASSKWAGSSTPLHF	TGTGCCAGCAGCAAATGGGCCGGCTCTTCGACACCCCTCCACTTT
TRBD1	TRBJ1-1	TRBV29-1	few	13	CSVWGQGGSEAFF	TGCAGCGTGTGGGGACAGGGTGGGTCTGAAGCTTTCTTT
-	TRBJ1-6	TRBV5-4	many	16	CASSRGTAFYNSPLHF	TGTGCCAGCAGCCGTGGCACAGCTTTCTATAATTCACCCCTCCACTTT
-	TRBJ2-7	TRBV25-1	few	11	CASERSGEQYF	TGTGCCAGTGAAAGAAGCGGCGAGCAGTACTTC
-	TRBJ2-2	TRBV5-1	-	19	CASSLWGPFLAQRTGELFF	TGCGCCAGCAGCTTGTGGGGACCTTTTTTGGCACAGCGCACCGGGGAGCTGTTTTTT
-	TRBJ1-3	TRBV7-8	-	16	CASSQEEGTGGNTIYF	TGTGCCAGCAGCCAAGAGGAGGGGACTGGTGGAAACACCATATATTTT
TRBD1	TRBJ2-7	TRBV5-4	-	14	CASSSGDRSYEQYF	TGTGCCAGCAGCTCCGGGGACAGATCCTACGAGCAGTACTTC